This TCR beta chain was sequenced for a study of blood T cell repertoires in COVID-19. CDR1 and CDR2 (germline): SNHLY, FYNNEI. The ends lost 8 bases at V and 5 bases at J; junction bases unmatched: 7. The CDR3 has 13 amino acids. TCRdb keeps only in-frame clones here, not all; method: immunoSEQ multiplex PCR. This sample has about 160,000 clones, with approximately 82% found just once. Sequencing was performed on peripheral blood. The receptor comes from a woman aged 40 to 50 with COVID-19, enrolled during active disease. The genes are TRBV2 and TRBJ1-1, with TRBD1 matching over 8 bases. The CDR3, as DNA: TGTGCCAGCGGGGCAGGGGGCCTTACTGAAGCTTTCTTT. Its protein product is CASGAGGLTEAFF.